This T cell receptor beta chain appears in the sequencing data of a study of beta chain features in type 1 diabetes. This clone came up a few times. The antigen remains undetermined. cDNA synthesis used the whole RNA isolate, giving expressed TCRB sequences. Some clones are missing from TCRdb's copy, which holds only in-frame ones; the method was immunoSEQ multiplex PCR. The sample lists about 260,000 clones; roughly 70% were seen once. J gave up 2 bases and V 7 bases, and 2 bases lay outside the gene matches. The germline V gene has CDR1 GTSNPN and CDR2 SVGIG (reference sequence). The CDR3 is 12 amino acids. Study outcomes and limitations: Moderate but significant shortening of TCRB CDR3s was recorded in all four CD4+ subsets from Type 1 diabetes patients.

V is TRBV30 and J is TRBJ2-7; 10 bases line up with TRBD2. This TCR was recovered from a young man in good health. The sample comprised naive CD4+ T cells from blood. CDR3 residues: CASSGGAYEQYF. The CDR3 nucleotides are TGTGCCTCTAGCGGGGGAGCCTACGAGCAGTACTTC.